This record concerns one T cell receptor (beta chain) sequence. Its specificity is unknown. The sample comes from a study of shared clonotypes between healthy human individuals. Study-level results: Between a handful of donors, naive CD4 clonotypes were shared at a level of around 5.2%.

The ends lost 5 bases at V and 9 bases at J; junction bases unmatched: 21. The CDR3 is 19 residues long. The germline V gene has CDR1 MNHEY and CDR2 SMNVEV (reference sequence). Naive CD8 populations comprised CD45RO-negative cells positively selected for CCR7, excluding terminally differentiated effector memory CD45RA+ cells. Donors, without exception, were Caucasian adults residing in Nashville, Tennessee. Using immunoSEQ multiplex PCR, the repertoire was profiled, and TCRdb retains in-frame clones only, with some absent. Counted here are about 2.1 million clones, 93% occurring once; the ten biggest clones make up approximately 1.7%.

Sequencing used naive CD8+ T cells from PBMCs. The J gene is TRBJ2-7, the V gene TRBV27, with 14 bases that match TRBD2. The receptor comes from a young man in good health. Some clones in this sample may be carry-over from other donors' samples. The chain's CDR3 is CASSLPTGTSGRGGLGQYF. The CDR3 nucleotides read TGTGCCAGCAGTCTCCCGACCGGGACTAGCGGGAGAGGGGGTTTGGGGCAGTACTTC.